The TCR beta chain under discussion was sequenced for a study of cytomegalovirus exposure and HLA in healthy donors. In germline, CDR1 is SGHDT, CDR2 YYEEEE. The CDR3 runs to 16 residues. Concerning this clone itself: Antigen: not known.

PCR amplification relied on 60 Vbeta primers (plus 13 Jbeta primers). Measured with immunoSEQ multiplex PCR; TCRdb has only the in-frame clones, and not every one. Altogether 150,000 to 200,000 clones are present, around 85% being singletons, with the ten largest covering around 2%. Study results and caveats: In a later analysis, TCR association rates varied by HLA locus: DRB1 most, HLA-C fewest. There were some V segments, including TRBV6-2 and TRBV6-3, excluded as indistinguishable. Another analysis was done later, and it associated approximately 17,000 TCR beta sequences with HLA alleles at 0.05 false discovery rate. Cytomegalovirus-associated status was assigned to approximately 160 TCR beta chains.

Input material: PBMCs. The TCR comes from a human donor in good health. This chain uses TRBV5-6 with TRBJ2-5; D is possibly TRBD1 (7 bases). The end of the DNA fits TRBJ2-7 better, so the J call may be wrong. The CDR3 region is CASSLGPGGGIYEQYF. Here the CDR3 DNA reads TGTGCCAGCAGCTTGGGACCAGGGGGAGGTATCTACGAGCAGTACTTC.